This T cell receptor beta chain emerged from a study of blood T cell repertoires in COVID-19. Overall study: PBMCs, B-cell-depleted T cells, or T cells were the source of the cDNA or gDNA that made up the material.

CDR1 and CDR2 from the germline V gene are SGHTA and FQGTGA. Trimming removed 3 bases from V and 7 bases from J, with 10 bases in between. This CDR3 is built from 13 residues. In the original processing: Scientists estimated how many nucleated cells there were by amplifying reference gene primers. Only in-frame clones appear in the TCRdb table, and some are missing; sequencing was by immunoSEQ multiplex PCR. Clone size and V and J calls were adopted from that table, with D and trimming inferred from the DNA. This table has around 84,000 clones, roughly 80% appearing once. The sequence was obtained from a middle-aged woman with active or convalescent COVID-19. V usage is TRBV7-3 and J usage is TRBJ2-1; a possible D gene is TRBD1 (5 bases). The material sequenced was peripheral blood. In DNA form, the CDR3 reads TGTGCCAGCAGCTTCAACCAGGGAAATGAGCAGTTCTTC. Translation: CASSFNQGNEQFF.